Each of the 7 T cell receptor beta chains below was sequenced from the same sample in a study of cytomegalovirus exposure and HLA in healthy donors. The primer mix had 60 Vbeta and 13 Jbeta primers. Clones were sequenced by immunoSEQ multiplex PCR, and TCRdb holds only the in-frame ones, with some missing. The data include around 200,000 clones; the top ten clones carry 0.75% to 0.85%. The sample was PBMCs. These receptors all stem from a woman aged 18 to 35 in good health and CMV-seropositive.

With regard to this clone: The same CDR3 is also encoded by other DNA sequences in this sample. The genes are TRBV6-5 and TRBJ1-1; 8 bases fit TRBD1. This CDR3 has 13 residues. Unmatched junction bases numbered 0, after V lost 2 bases and J lost 4 bases. In germline, CDR1 is MNHEY, CDR2 SVGAGI. The CDR3 here is CASSYDRGTEAFF. As DNA, the CDR3 is TGTGCCAGCAGTTACGACAGGGGCACTGAAGCTTTCTTT.

The chain is built from TRBV7-6 and TRBJ2-1; no clear D gene. CDR3 size: 15 residues. V was clipped by 2 bases and J by 2 bases, with 10 bases between them. The germline CDR1 and CDR2 sequences are SGHVS and FNYEAQ. In nucleotides, the CDR3 is TGTGCCAGCAGCTTATCCGGAGCGCCCTACAATGAGCAGTTCTTC. Translated: CASSLSGAPYNEQFF.

The CDR3 DNA reads as TGCGCCAGCAGCTTGGATAGGGCGGGGAAATACACCGGGGAGCTGTTTTTT. It specifies CASSLDRAGKYTGELFF. This sequence joins TRBV5-1 and TRBJ2-2; TRBD2 might be the D (6 bases). Trimming cost V 0 bases and J 3 bases, with 15 bases left between them. Per the germline V gene, CDR1 is SGHRS and CDR2 is YFSETQ. The CDR3 is made up of 17 amino acids.

The chain employs TRBV9 and TRBJ2-5, with 7 positions matching TRBD1. Germline V gives CDR1 SGDLS, CDR2 YYNGEE. J gave up 4 bases and V 6 bases, and 9 bases lay outside the gene matches. The CDR3 has 14 residues. The CDR3 region is CASNRQGGGETQYF. Here the CDR3 DNA reads TGTGCCAGCAACCGACAGGGTGGCGGAGAGACCCAGTACTTC.

This chain connects TRBV27 to TRBJ2-7; D is uncertain. The CDR3 length is 13 residues. Germline V lookup: CDR1 MNHEY, CDR2 SMNVEV (reference sequence). The ends were cut back, 2 bases at V and 0 bases at J, with 5 bases in the middle. CDR3 DNA sequence: TGTGCCAGCAGTTTAACTCGCTCCTACGAGCAGTACTTC. It codes for CASSLTRSYEQYF.

V is TRBV11-1 and J is TRBJ2-1; possible D gene TRBD2, 6 bases. The CDR3 sequence is 15 residues long. From germline, CDR1 is SGHAT and CDR2 FQDESV (reference sequence). V gave up 3 bases and J gave up 4 bases, with 13 bases separating them. Here the CDR3 DNA reads TGTGCCAGCAGCTTCTCCGGCGGACTATACAATGAGCAGTTCTTC. Translation: CASSFSGGLYNEQFF. Full variable domain (rest looked up from reference TRBV11-1 and TRBJ2-1): EAEVAQSPRYKITEKSQAVAFWCDPISGHATLYWYRQILGQGPELLVQFQDESVVDDSQLPKDRFSAERLKGVDSTLKIQPAELGDSAMYLCASSFSGGLYNEQFFGPGTRLTVL.

The rearrangement uses TRBV19 and TRBJ1-6; unclear D gene. Trimming took off 6 bases at V and 8 bases at J, with 14 bases between the two ends. This CDR3 comprises 14 residues. Germline V gives CDR1 LNHDA, CDR2 SQIVND (reference sequence). CDR3 protein: CASRMRTVDSPLHF. As DNA, the CDR3 is TGTGCCAGTAGGATGCGCACTGTCGATTCACCCCTCCACTTT.